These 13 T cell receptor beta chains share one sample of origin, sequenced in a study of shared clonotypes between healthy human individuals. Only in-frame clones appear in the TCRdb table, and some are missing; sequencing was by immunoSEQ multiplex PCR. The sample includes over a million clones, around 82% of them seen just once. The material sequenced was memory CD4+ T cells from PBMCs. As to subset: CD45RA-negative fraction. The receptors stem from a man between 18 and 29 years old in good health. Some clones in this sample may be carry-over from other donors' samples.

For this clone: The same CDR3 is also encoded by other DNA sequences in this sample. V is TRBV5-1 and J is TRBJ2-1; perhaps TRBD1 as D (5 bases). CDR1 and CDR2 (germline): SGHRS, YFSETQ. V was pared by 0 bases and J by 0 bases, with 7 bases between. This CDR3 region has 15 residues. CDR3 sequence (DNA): TGCGCCAGCAGCTTGGGGGGCGGCTCCTACAATGAGCAGTTCTTC. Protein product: CASSLGGGSYNEQFF.

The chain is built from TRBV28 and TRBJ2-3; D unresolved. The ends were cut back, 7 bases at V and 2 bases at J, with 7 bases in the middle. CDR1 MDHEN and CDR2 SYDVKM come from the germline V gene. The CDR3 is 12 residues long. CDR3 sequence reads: CASNLYTDTQYF. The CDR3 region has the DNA TGTGCCAGCAATCTTTACACAGATACGCAGTATTTT.

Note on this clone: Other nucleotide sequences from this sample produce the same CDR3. CDR3: CASSLGLPSYNEQFF. DNA of the CDR3: TGTGCCAGCAGCCTGGGACTACCCTCCTACAATGAGCAGTTCTTC. The rearrangement joins TRBV11-2 to TRBJ2-1; the match to TRBD2 covers 7 bases. Germline V lookup: CDR1 SGHAT, CDR2 FQNNGV. Trimming at V came to 5 bases and at J to 0 bases, leaving 4 bases not matched to a gene. CDR3 length: 15 amino acids.

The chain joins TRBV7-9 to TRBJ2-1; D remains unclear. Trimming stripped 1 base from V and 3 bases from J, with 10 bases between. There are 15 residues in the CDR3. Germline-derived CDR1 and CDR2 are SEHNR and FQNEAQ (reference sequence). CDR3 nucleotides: TGTGCCAGCAGCTTAGGGCGGTGGGGCTACAATGAGCAGTTCTTC. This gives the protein CASSLGRWGYNEQFF.

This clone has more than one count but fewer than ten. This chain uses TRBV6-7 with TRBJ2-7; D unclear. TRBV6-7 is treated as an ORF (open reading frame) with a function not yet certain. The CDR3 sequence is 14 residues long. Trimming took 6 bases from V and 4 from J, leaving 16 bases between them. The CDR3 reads CASSASKLDYEQYF. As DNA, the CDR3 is TGTGCCAGCAGCGCATCCAAATTGGATTACGAGCAGTACTTC.

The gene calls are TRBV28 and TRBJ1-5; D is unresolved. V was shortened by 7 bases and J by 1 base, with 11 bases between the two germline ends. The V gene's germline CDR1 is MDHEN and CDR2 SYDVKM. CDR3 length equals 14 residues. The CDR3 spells CASKIERSNQPQHF. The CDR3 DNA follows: TGTGCCAGCAAAATAGAGAGGAGCAATCAGCCCCAGCATTTT.

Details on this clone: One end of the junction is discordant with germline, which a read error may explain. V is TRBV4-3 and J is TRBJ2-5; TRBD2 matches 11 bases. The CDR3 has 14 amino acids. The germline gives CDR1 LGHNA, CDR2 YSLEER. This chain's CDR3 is CASSQHLAGGPAHF. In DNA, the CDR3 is TGCGCCAGCAGCCAACACCTAGCGGGAGGACCGGCGCACTTC.

This CDR3 is CASSQVGTAKNIQYF. In DNA, the CDR3 is TGCGCCAGCAGCCAAGTAGGGACAGCCAAAAACATTCAGTACTTC. The chain recombines TRBV4-1 with TRBJ2-4; D is perhaps TRBD1 or TRBD2 (5 bases each). V lost 1 base and J 0 bases, leaving 7 bases between the germline ends. Germline loops: CDR1 MGHRA, CDR2 YSYEKL. The CDR3 consists of 15 residues.

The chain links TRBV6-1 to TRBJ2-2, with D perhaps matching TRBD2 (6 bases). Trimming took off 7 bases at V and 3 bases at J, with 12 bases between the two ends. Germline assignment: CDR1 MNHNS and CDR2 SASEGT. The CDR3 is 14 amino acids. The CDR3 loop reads CASTRERDTGELFF. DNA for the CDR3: TGTGCCAGCACCCGGGAGCGGGACACCGGGGAGCTGTTTTTT.

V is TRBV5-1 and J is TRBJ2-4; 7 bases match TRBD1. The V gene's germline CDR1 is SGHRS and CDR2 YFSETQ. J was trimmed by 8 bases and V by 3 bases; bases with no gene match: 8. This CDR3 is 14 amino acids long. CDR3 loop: CASSSRQGMDIQYF. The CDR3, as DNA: TGCGCCAGCAGCTCCCGACAGGGCATGGACATTCAGTACTTC.

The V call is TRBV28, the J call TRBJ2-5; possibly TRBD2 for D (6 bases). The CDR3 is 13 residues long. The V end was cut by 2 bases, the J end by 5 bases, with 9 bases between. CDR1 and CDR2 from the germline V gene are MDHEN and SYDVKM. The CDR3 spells CASSLPSVETQYF. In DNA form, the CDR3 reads TGTGCCAGCAGTTTACCTAGCGTCGAGACCCAGTACTTC.

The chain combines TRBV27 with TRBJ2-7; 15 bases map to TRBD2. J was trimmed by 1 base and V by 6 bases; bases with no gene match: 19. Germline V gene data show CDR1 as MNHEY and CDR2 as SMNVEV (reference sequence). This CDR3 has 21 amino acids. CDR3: CASSRRQGGTSGRMVSYEQYF. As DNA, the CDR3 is TGTGCCAGCAGCCGCCGACAGGGAGGGACTAGCGGGAGGATGGTTTCCTACGAGCAGTACTTC.

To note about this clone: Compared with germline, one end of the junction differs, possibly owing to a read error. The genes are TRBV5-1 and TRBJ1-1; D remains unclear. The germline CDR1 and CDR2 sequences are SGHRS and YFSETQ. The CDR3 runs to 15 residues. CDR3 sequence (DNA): TGCGCCAGCGGCTTAGATGGCAGGAGGGACACTGAAGCTTTCTTT. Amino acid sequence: CASGLDGRRDTEAFF.